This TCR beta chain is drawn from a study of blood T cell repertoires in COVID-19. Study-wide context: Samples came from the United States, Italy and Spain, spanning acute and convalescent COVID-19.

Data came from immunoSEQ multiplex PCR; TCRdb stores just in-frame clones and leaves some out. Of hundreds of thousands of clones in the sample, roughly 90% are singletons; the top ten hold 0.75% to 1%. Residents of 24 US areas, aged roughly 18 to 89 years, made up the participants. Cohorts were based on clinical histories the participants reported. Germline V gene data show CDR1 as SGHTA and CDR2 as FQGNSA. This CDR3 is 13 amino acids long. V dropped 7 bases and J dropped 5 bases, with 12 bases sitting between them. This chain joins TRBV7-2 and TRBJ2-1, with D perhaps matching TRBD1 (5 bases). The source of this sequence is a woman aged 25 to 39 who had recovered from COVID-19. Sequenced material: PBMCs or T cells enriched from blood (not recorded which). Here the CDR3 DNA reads TGTGCCAGCAAAGACAGAAACAACAATGAGCAGTTCTTC. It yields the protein CASKDRNNNEQFF.